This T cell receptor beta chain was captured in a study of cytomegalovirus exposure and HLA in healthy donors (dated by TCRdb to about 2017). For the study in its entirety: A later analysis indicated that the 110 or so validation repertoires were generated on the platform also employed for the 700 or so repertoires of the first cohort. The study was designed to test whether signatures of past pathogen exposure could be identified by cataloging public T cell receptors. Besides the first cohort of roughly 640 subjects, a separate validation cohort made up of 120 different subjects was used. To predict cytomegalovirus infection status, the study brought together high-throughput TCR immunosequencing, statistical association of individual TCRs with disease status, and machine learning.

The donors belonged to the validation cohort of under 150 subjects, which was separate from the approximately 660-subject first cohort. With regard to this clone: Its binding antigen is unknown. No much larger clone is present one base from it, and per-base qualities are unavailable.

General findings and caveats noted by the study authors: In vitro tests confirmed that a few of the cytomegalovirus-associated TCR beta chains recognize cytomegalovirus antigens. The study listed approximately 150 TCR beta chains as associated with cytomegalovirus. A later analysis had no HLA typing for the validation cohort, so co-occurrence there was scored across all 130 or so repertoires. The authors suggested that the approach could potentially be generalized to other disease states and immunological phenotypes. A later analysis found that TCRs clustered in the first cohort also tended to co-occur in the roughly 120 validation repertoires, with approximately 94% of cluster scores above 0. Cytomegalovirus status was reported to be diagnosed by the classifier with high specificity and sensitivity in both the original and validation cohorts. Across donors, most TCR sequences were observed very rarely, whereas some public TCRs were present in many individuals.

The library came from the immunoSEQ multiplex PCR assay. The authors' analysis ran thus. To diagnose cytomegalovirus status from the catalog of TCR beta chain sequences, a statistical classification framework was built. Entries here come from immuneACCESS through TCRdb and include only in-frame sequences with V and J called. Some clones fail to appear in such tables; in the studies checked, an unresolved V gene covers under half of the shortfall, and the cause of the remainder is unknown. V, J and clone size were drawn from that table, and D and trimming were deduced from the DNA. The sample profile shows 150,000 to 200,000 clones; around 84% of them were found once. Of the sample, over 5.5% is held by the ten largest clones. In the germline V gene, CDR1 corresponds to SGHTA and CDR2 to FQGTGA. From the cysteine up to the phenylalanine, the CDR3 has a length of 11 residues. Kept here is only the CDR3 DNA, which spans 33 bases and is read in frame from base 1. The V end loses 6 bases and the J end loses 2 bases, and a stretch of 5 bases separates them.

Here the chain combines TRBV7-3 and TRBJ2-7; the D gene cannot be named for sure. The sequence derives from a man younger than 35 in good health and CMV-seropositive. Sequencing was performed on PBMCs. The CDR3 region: CASRYTYEQYF. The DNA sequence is TGTGCCAGCAGGTATACCTACGAGCAGTACTTC. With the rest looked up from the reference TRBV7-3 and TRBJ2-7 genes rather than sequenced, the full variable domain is GAGVSQTPSNKVTEKGKYVELRCDPISGHTALYWYRQSLGQGPEFLIYFQGTGAADDSGLPNDRFFAVRPEGSVSTLKIQRTERGDSAVYLCASRYTYEQYFGPGTRLTVT.